Included here is one T cell receptor (beta chain) sequence, with context. This sample is part of a study of blood T cell repertoires in COVID-19. At the level of the study: T cells, B-cell-depleted T cells, or PBMCs supplied cDNA or gDNA.

Only in-frame clones appear in the TCRdb table, and some are missing; sequencing was by immunoSEQ multiplex PCR. Of about 190,000 clones listed, nearly 90% are singletons. Per the germline V gene, CDR1 is LGHNA and CDR2 is YNFKEQ. CDR3 length equals 16 residues. The ends were cut back, 4 bases at V and 1 base at J, with 11 bases in the middle. The rearrangement joins TRBV4-2 to TRBJ2-6, with D possibly being TRBD2 (6 bases). This sequence was found in a man aged 45-65 years with acute or convalescent COVID-19. Sequencing was done on a sample of peripheral blood. CDR3 loop: CASSPQGGSGANVLTF. CDR3 nucleotides: TGTGCCAGCAGCCCACAAGGAGGGTCTGGGGCCAACGTCCTGACTTTC.